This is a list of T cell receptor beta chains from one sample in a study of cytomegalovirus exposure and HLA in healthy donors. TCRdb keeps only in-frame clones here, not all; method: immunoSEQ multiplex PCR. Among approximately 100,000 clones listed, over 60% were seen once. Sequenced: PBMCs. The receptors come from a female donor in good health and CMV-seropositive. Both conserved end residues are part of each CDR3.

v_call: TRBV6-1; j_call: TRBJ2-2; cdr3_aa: CASTETGYTGELFF
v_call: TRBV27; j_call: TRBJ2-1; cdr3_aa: CASSFGTGVHEQFF
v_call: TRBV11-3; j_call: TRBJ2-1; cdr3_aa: CASSLGAGGAGLDEQFF
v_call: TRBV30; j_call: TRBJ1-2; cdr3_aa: CACSGSAGYTF
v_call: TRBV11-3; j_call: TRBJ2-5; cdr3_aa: CASSLGLDGSQYF
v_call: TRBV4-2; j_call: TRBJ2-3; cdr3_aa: CASSQDPSGGATDTQYF
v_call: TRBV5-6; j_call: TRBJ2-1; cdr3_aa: CASSFWAGEGNEQFF
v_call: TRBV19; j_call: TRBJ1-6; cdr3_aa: CASSILDRGPYNSPLHF
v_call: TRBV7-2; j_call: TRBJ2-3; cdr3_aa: CASSLARGLAGRGWDTQYF
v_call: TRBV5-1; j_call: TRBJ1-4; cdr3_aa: CASSLTGTNEKLFF
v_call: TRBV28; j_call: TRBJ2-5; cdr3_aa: CASSLGTEGQETQYF
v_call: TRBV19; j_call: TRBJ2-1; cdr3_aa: CASSKNGSPSNEQFF
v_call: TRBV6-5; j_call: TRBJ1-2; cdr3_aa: CASSLRATRYGYTF
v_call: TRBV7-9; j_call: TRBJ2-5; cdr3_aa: CASSLGVTIQETQYF
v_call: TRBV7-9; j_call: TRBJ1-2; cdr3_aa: CSSSPVVNYGYTF
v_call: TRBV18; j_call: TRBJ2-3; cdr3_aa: CASSPSNPADTQYF
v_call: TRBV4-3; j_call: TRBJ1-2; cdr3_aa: CASSQQPPGQGIGGYTF
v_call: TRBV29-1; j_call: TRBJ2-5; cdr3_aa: CSVDETGHQETQYF
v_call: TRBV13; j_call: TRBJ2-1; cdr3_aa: CASSPRGGGANEQFF
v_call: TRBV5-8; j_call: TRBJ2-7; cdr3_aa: CASSLLAQNYEQYF
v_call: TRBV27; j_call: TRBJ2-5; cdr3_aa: CASSFPGPGGQETQYF
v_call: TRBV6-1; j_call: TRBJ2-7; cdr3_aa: CASSDGLRSYEQYF
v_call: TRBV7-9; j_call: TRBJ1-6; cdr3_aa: CASSNRDSPLHF
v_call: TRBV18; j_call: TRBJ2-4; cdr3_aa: CASSRTSGIVKNIQYF
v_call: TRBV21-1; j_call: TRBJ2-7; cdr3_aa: CASSSRDRGNEQYF
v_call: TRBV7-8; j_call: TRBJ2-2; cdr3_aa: CASSARTSGNTGELFF
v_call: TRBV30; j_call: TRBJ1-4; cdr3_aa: CAWGQFRFF
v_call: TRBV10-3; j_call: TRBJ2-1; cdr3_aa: CAISESRQGRISEQFF
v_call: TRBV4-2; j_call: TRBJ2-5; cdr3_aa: CASSQDGQVSSETQYF
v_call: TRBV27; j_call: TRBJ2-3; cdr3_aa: CASSLSSTLSTDTQYF
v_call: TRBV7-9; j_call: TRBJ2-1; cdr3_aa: CASSSTGWVSYNEQFF
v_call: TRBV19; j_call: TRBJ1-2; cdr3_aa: CASVRAGSTPYGYTF